The present T cell receptor beta chain was sequenced within a study of shared clonotypes between healthy human individuals. Only Caucasian adults living in Nashville, Tennessee served as donors. The method was immunoSEQ multiplex PCR; TCRdb's version includes in-frame clones alone and lacks a portion of them. The table lists roughly 2.4 million clones, almost 96% of them singletons, with roughly 0.13% in the top ten. V was cut by 5 bases and J by 2 bases, with 10 bases left in between. From germline, CDR1 is SGHTA and CDR2 FQGNSA. The CDR3 is 13 amino acids. The sample was naive CD4+ T cells sorted from blood. The subset was: CD45RA+ positively selected. J is TRBJ2-7 and V is TRBV7-2; D possibly corresponds to TRBD2 (5 bases). The clonotype originates from a man younger than 35 in good health. DNA for the CDR3: TGTGCCAGCAGCACGGGAAGGACCTACGAGCAGTACTTC. Translating it yields CASSTGRTYEQYF.